A single sample is the source of the 26 T cell receptor beta chains below, sequenced in a study of siplizumab effects on memory and regulatory T cells. Assay: immunoSEQ multiplex PCR; the TCRdb copy retains only in-frame clones and omits some. The sample lists 65,000 to 85,000 clones, 93% seen once, with 5% in the top ten. Source material: CD8+ T cells sorted from blood. All receptors derive from a human donor in good health.

The chain employs TRBV6-1 and TRBJ2-7; D unclear. Looked up from germline, CDR1 is MNHNS and CDR2 is SASEGT. V gave up 4 bases and J gave up 2 bases, with 6 bases separating them. This CDR3 spans 12 amino acids. This chain's CDR3 is CASSVGAYEQYF. Written as DNA, the CDR3 is TGTGCCAGCAGTGTAGGTGCCTACGAGCAGTACTTC.

This clone was seen only once. The rearrangement links TRBV30 to TRBJ1-6; no firm D call. Germline V gene lookup returns CDR1 GTSNPN and CDR2 SVGIG (reference sequence). Trimming removed 4 bases at V and 8 bases at J, with 12 bases between. This CDR3 comprises 13 residues. CDR3 sequence reads: CAWTDTSYSPLHF. The CDR3 DNA follows: TGTGCCTGGACCGACACCTCATATTCACCCCTCCACTTT. Together with reference TRBV30 and TRBJ1-6, the CDR3 gives the full variable domain: SQTIHQWPATLVQPVGSPLSLECTVEGTSNPNLYWYRQAAGRGLQLLFYSVGIGQISSEVPQNLSASRPQDRQFILSSKKLLLSDSGFYLCAWTDTSYSPLHFGNGTRLTVT.

The V and J genes are TRBV4-1 and TRBJ1-4, with unresolved D. V gave up 1 base and J gave up 8 bases, with 14 bases separating them. Germline V gene data show CDR1 as MGHRA and CDR2 as YSYEKL. The CDR3 sequence is 15 residues long. The CDR3 here is CASSQVAGSGEKLFF. The CDR3, as DNA: TGCGCCAGCAGCCAAGTCGCGGGCTCGGGGGAAAAACTGTTTTTT.

This rearrangement joins TRBV4-3 to TRBJ1-1; D remains unclear. The CDR3 is 13 residues long. CDR1 and CDR2 (germline): LGHNA, YSLEER. V lost 2 bases to trimming and J lost 5 bases, with 9 bases between them. This CDR3 reads CASSQSPGTEAFF. CDR3 DNA: TGCGCCAGCAGCCAATCCCCCGGGACTGAAGCTTTCTTT.

The rearrangement joins TRBV9 to TRBJ2-3; 10 nucleotides align to TRBD2. The length of the CDR3 is 16 residues. V lost 0 bases to trimming and J lost 4 bases; unmatched junction nucleotides: 5. Germline CDR1 and CDR2: SGDLS and YYNGEE. CDR3: CASSVASGGAADTQYF. The CDR3 nucleotides read TGTGCCAGCAGCGTAGCAAGCGGGGGGGCCGCAGATACGCAGTATTTT.

The rearrangement links TRBV19 to TRBJ2-1; perhaps TRBD1 as D (5 bases). This CDR3 has 15 amino acids. The germline V gene has CDR1 LNHDA and CDR2 SQIVND (reference sequence). Trimming cost V 5 bases and J 0 bases, with 11 bases left between them. The CDR3 DNA is TGTGCCAGTAGTTGGGGCCAGAGCTCCTACAATGAGCAGTTCTTC. This translates into CASSWGQSSYNEQFF.

The V gene is TRBV7-8, the J gene TRBJ2-7; 8 bases match TRBD1. Trimming at V came to 5 bases and at J to 0 bases, leaving 6 bases not matched to a gene. This CDR3 region has 15 residues. Germline-derived CDR1 and CDR2 are SGHVS and FQNEAQ. The CDR3: CASSPGGTGSYEQYF. In nucleotides, the CDR3 is TGTGCCAGCAGCCCAGGGGGGACAGGCTCCTACGAGCAGTACTTC.

The chain has TRBV7-9 and TRBJ2-7; 10 bases map to TRBD1. The CDR3 extends over 15 amino acids. V gave up 0 bases and J gave up 2 bases; unmatched junction bases: 1. CDR1 SEHNR and CDR2 FQNEAQ come from the germline V gene (reference sequence). CDR3 region: CASSLAGQGAYEQYF. CDR3 nucleotides: TGTGCCAGCAGCTTAGCCGGACAGGGGGCCTACGAGCAGTACTTC.

In regard to this clone: Additional DNA sequences in this sample encode the identical CDR3. The chain uses TRBV4-1 and TRBJ2-7; 11 positions match TRBD1. V shed 0 bases, J shed 2 bases, and the junction held 3 bases outside the gene matches. The CDR3 contains 16 residues. CDR1 MGHRA and CDR2 YSYEKL come from the germline V gene. CDR3: CASSQDPGQGAYEQYF. Here the CDR3 DNA reads TGCGCCAGCAGCCAAGATCCGGGACAGGGGGCCTACGAGCAGTACTTC.

The chain joins TRBV29-1 to TRBJ2-3; 7 nucleotides match TRBD1. CDR3 length equals 14 residues. Germline assignment: CDR1 SQVTM and CDR2 ANQGSEA. V was clipped by 4 bases and J by 5 bases; unmatched bases: 9. The CDR3 bases are TGCAGCGTTGGAGGGGGCCCCCAGCAAGATACGCAGTATTTT. Translation gives CSVGGGPQQDTQYF.

The CDR3 coding sequence is TGTGCCATCGGGACGTACGGATCCACCGGGGAGCTGTTTTTT. This gives the protein CAIGTYGSTGELFF. V is TRBV7-2 and J is TRBJ2-2, with D perhaps matching TRBD1 or TRBD2 (5 bases each). V dropped 10 bases and J dropped 4 bases, with 16 bases sitting between them. The V gene's germline CDR1 is SGHTA and CDR2 FQGNSA. The CDR3 is 14 residues long.

V is TRBV7-3 and J is TRBJ2-3, with 9 bases that match TRBD1. Losses at the gene ends were 5 bases for V and 2 bases for J; bases not matched to a gene: 14. CDR1 is SGHTA and CDR2 is FQGTGA in the germline V gene. CDR3 length equals 18 residues. CDR3: CASSGGQGWPRLTDTQYF. CDR3 DNA: TGTGCCAGCAGCGGGGGACAGGGTTGGCCTAGGCTCACAGATACGCAGTATTTT.

The chain is built from TRBV9 and TRBJ2-7; 10 bases fit TRBD1. The junction had 5 bases not matched to a gene; V was cut back by 0 bases and J by 5 bases. The CDR3 is 15 amino acids. Germline loops: CDR1 SGDLS, CDR2 YYNGEE. The CDR3 DNA reads as TGTGCCAGCAGCGTAGACGGGACAGGGGCTAACGAGCAGTACTTC. This sequence encodes CASSVDGTGANEQYF.

The V gene is TRBV12-5, the J gene TRBJ1-3; D uncertain. The V and J ends lost 5 bases and 2 bases respectively, with 16 bases between them. The CDR3 has 16 residues. In germline, CDR1 is LGHNT, CDR2 FRNRAP. The CDR3 bases are TGTGCTAGTGGTAAAACCTCCGTGGAAACTGGAAACACCATATATTTT. It translates to CASGKTSVETGNTIYF. Full variable domain (outside the CDR3, taken from reference TRBV12-5 and TRBJ1-3): DARVTQTPRHKVTEMGQEVTMRCQPILGHNTVFWYRQTMMQGLELLAYFRNRAPLDDSGMPKDRFSAEMPDATLATLKIQPSEPRDSAVYFCASGKTSVETGNTIYFGEGSWLTVV.

The rearrangement links TRBV6-5 to TRBJ1-3; weak D call: TRBD1 (6 bases). The CDR3 loop spans 16 amino acids. V dropped 3 bases and J dropped 0 bases, with 12 bases sitting between them. The germline CDR1 and CDR2 sequences are MNHEY and SVGAGI. The CDR3, as DNA: TGTGCCAGCAGTTATGGGGGCCCCTTCTCTGGAAACACCATATATTTT. It codes for CASSYGGPFSGNTIYF.

The chain carries TRBV14 and TRBJ2-3; 13 nucleotides line up with TRBD2. The CDR3 runs 16 residues. With V trimmed by 4 bases and J by 1 base, 2 bases remained unmatched. Germline CDR1 reads SGHDN; CDR2 reads FVKESK. The DNA of the CDR3 is TGTGCCAGCAGCCTCGGACTAGCGGGGGGCACAGATACGCAGTATTTT. Encoded protein: CASSLGLAGGTDTQYF.

The chain employs TRBV27 and TRBJ2-7; a weak D match, TRBD1 (5 bases). Trimming took 6 bases from V and 3 from J, leaving 21 bases between them. This CDR3 region has 16 residues. Per the germline V gene, CDR1 is MNHEY and CDR2 is SMNVEV (reference sequence). CDR3 loop: CASSPQGPAALYEQYF. The CDR3 DNA reads TGTGCCAGCAGCCCCCAGGGCCCGGCCGCTCTCTACGAGCAGTACTTC.

The chain combines TRBV7-6 with TRBJ2-2, with D unclear. Trimming took 2 bases from V and 0 from J, leaving 7 bases between them. Germline lookup yields CDR1 SGHVS and CDR2 FNYEAQ. The CDR3 has 15 amino acids. The CDR3 DNA is TGTGCCAGCAGCTTATTAGTTACGAACACCGGGGAGCTGTTTTTT. Translated: CASSLLVTNTGELFF.

The V and J genes are TRBV15 and TRBJ2-7; D possibly corresponds to TRBD1 (6 bases). Germline CDR1 reads LNHNV; CDR2 reads YYDKDF (reference sequence). CDR3 length equals 13 residues. The germline V and J ends were trimmed by 8 bases and 2 bases, with 13 bases remaining between them. CDR3 bases: TGTGCCACCGGGGTGGGGGCGACCTACGAGCAGTACTTC. This sequence encodes CATGVGATYEQYF.

This clone was seen just once. The rearrangement links TRBV4-1 to TRBJ2-7; 13 positions agree with TRBD2. Germline values: CDR1 MGHRA, CDR2 YSYEKL. V gave up 4 bases and J gave up 6 bases; unmatched junction bases: 6. The CDR3 length is 15 residues. The CDR3 bases are TGCGCCAGCAGCCGAGGACTAGCGGGGGCCACCGAGCAGTACTTC. Encoded protein: CASSRGLAGATEQYF.

The chain recombines TRBV10-3 with TRBJ2-7, with 15 nucleotides matching TRBD2. Trimming cost V 1 base and J 0 bases; bases outside gene matches: 7. CDR1 and CDR2 from the germline V gene are ENHRY and SYGVKD. This CDR3 region has 19 residues. The CDR3 coding sequence is TGTGCCATCAGTGAGTACGGACTAGCGGGGGGGGCGTTCTCCTACGAGCAGTACTTC. It specifies CAISEYGLAGGAFSYEQYF.

The chain carries TRBV5-4 and TRBJ2-7, with D possibly being TRBD1 or TRBD2 (5 bases each). V lost 3 bases, J lost 3 bases, and 10 bases lay in between. This CDR3 region has 13 residues. The germline CDR1 and CDR2 sequences are SGHNT and YYREEE (reference sequence). CDR3 amino acids: CASSSGTNYEQYF. The CDR3 DNA is TGTGCCAGCAGCTCCGGGACGAACTACGAGCAGTACTTC.

The rearrangement links TRBV4-1 to TRBJ2-7; TRBD2 agrees at 7 bases. This CDR3 is 13 amino acids long. Unmatched junction bases numbered 5, after V lost 4 bases and J lost 5 bases. Germline-derived CDR1 and CDR2 are MGHRA and YSYEKL. The CDR3 nucleotides are TGCGCCAGCAGCCCCCGGGGGGTCGACGAGCAGTACTTC. Translation gives CASSPRGVDEQYF.

The chain is built from TRBV11-2 and TRBJ1-1, with a tentative D call TRBD1 (6 bases). Germline V CDR1 and CDR2: SGHAT, FQNNGV. V was cut by 1 base and J by 5 bases, with 17 bases left in between. There are 16 residues in the CDR3. The CDR3 nucleotides are TGTGCCAGCAGCTTAGTGGGGGGGGCCCCGGGGACTGAAGCTTTCTTT. Protein product: CASSLVGGAPGTEAFF.

The chain carries TRBV27 and TRBJ2-5; the match to TRBD2 covers 9 bases. V gave up 3 bases and J gave up 5 bases; unmatched junction bases: 4. The CDR3 contains 14 residues. Per germline, CDR1 MNHEY and CDR2 SMNVEV (reference sequence). CDR3 protein: CASSLAGGWETQYF. CDR3 DNA: TGTGCCAGCAGTTTGGCGGGGGGGTGGGAGACCCAGTACTTC.

The rearrangement joins TRBV27 to TRBJ2-7; no reliable D call. The V and J ends lost 6 bases and 6 bases respectively, with 9 bases between them. The CDR3 contains 11 residues. The germline V gene has CDR1 MNHEY and CDR2 SMNVEV (reference sequence). The CDR3 DNA is TGTGCCAGCAGACTGGGTGGCGAGCAGTACTTC. It codes for CASRLGGEQYF.